The 30 T cell receptor beta chains given below trace back to one sample, sequenced in a study of monozygotic twins with inflammatory bowel disease. TCRdb reprocessed the 5' RACE reads and reports one entry per CDR3 protein, with no DNA. The repertoire table contains approximately 120,000 distinct CDR3 sequences. Sequences were obtained from blood. These receptors were obtained from a human donor with ulcerative colitis or Crohn's disease, or a healthy co-twin of an affected twin (not recorded which).

The CDR3 is CSVDWAEIYNEQFF. J is TRBJ2-1 and V is TRBV29-1. CDR3 length: 14 amino acids. Germline V CDR1 and CDR2: SQVTM, ANQGSEA.

The V gene is TRBV7-2, the J gene TRBJ2-3; with no DNA, the TCRdb D assignment of TRBD1 cannot be verified. Looked up from germline, CDR1 is SGHTA and CDR2 is FQGNSA. CDR3 length: 12 amino acids. This CDR3 is CASSFREGTQYF.

CDR3 sequence reads: CSVEGQSANYGYTF. The chain couples TRBV29-1 to TRBJ1-2. The germline CDR1 and CDR2 sequences are SQVTM and ANQGSEA. CDR3 length: 14 amino acids. Full variable domain (remainder filled in from reference TRBV29-1 and TRBJ1-2): SAVISQKPSRDICQRGTSLTIQCQVDSQVTMMFWYRQQPGQSLTLIATANQGSEATYESGFVIDKFPISRPNLTFSTLTVSNMSPEDSSIYLCSVEGQSANYGYTFGSGTRLTVV.

The chain combines TRBV7-6 with TRBJ1-3; the D call from TCRdb, TRBD1, cannot be confirmed without DNA. CDR1 is SGHVS and CDR2 is FNYEAQ in the germline V gene. The CDR3 is 16 residues long. CDR3 residues: CASSRSLGGSGNTIYF.

V gene TRBV11-2 combines with J gene TRBJ1-2; TCRdb designates TRBD1, a call that cannot be tested without DNA. There are 11 residues in the CDR3. Looked up from germline, CDR1 is SGHAT and CDR2 is FQNNGV. The CDR3 protein is CASSPGHRYTF.

The chain links TRBV20-1 to TRBJ2-7; TCRdb calls TRBD2, which cannot be checked without DNA. The germline CDR1 and CDR2 sequences are DFQATT and SNEGSKA (reference sequence). The CDR3 loop spans 13 amino acids. The CDR3: CSARGASDYEQYF.

The chain uses TRBV25-1 and TRBJ1-4; the TCRdb D gene call, TRBD1, has no DNA to confirm it. The CDR3 has 15 amino acids. Germline CDR1 is MGHDK and CDR2 is SYGVNS. This CDR3 is CASSGWGVGNEKLFF.

The genes are TRBV29-1 and TRBJ1-5; TCRdb outputs TRBD1, but without DNA this stays unchecked. CDR1 SQVTM and CDR2 ANQGSEA come from the germline V gene. CDR3 length: 12 amino acids. The CDR3 here is CSVGQGDQPQHF.

The chain joins TRBV11-1 to TRBJ2-1; as DNA is missing, the TRBD2 call by TCRdb cannot be tested. CDR3 length: 20 residues. CDR1 and CDR2 from the germline V gene are SGHAT and FQDESV (reference sequence). The CDR3 region is CASSLSGGLAGGPSYNEQFF.

The chain has TRBV5-1 and TRBJ2-5; the D call from TCRdb, TRBD2, cannot be confirmed without DNA. The CDR3 runs to 15 residues. Germline CDR1 is SGHRS and CDR2 is YFSETQ. The chain's CDR3 is CASSLGRETKETQYF.

The V call is TRBV6-2 or TRBV6-3, the J call TRBJ2-7. The CDR3 is 14 residues long. Germline V lookup: CDR1 MNHEY, CDR2 SVGEGT. The CDR3 sequence: CASSDVGSSYEQYF.

The chain carries TRBV27 and TRBJ1-5. The CDR3 sequence is 13 residues long. Looked up from germline, CDR1 is MNHEY and CDR2 is SMNVEV (reference sequence). Here the CDR3 reads CASSLSGRQPQHF.

This chain uses TRBV12-3 or TRBV12-4 with TRBJ1-6; TCRdb calls TRBD1, which cannot be checked without DNA. This CDR3 is built from 16 residues. The CDR3 reads CASSPGGTGYGSPLHF.

The rearrangement joins TRBV7-2 to TRBJ1-4. Germline V CDR1 and CDR2: SGHTA, FQGNSA. The CDR3 has 12 residues. The CDR3: CASSLGQEKLFF.

The chain combines TRBV7-2 with TRBJ2-7. CDR1 is SGHTA, CDR2 FQGNSA, per germline. The CDR3 contains 14 residues. CDR3 residues: CASTTNLNTYEQYF.

V is TRBV7-2 and J is TRBJ2-1; TCRdb proposes TRBD1, but this gene call is untestable without DNA. In germline, CDR1 is SGHTA, CDR2 FQGNSA. This CDR3 spans 14 amino acids. The chain's CDR3 is CASSSPDRGNEQFF.

The rearrangement links TRBV3-1 to TRBJ2-5; TCRdb gives TRBD1 as the D gene, but with no DNA this cannot be confirmed. CDR1 and CDR2 (germline): LGHDT, YNNKEL (reference sequence). This CDR3 contains 16 residues. CDR3 in amino acids: CASSQFRGRSRETQYF.

The chain employs TRBV7-9 and TRBJ1-1; the D call of TRBD1 rests on TCRdb alone, since no DNA is present to check it. The CDR3 spans 15 residues. The germline CDR1 and CDR2 sequences are SEHNR and FQNEAQ (reference sequence). CDR3: CASSLGRRPNTEAFF.

The gene calls are TRBV21-1 and TRBJ2-3; TCRdb proposes TRBD1, but this gene call is untestable without DNA. TRBV21-1 is classified as a pseudogene. The CDR3 has 16 amino acids. CDR3 loop: CASSKEEGVGTDTQYF.

The chain joins TRBV5-6 to TRBJ1-6; with no DNA, the TCRdb D assignment of TRBD1 cannot be verified. The CDR3 spans 14 residues. Germline CDR1 SGHDT, CDR2 YYEEEE. CDR3 sequence reads: CASSFSGTDTPLHF.

This chain uses TRBV5-1 with TRBJ2-1; TCRdb selects TRBD2, and the lack of DNA leaves this call unchecked. The germline V gene encodes CDR1 SGHRS and CDR2 YFSETQ. The CDR3 has 16 residues. This CDR3 reads CASSPSGGGSYNEQFF.

The V call is TRBV6-1, the J call TRBJ2-7; TCRdb outputs TRBD2, but without DNA this stays unchecked. The CDR3 has 15 amino acids. From germline, CDR1 is MNHNS and CDR2 SASEGT. Here the CDR3 reads CASRARGGGENEQYF.

The genes are TRBV27 and TRBJ2-3; without DNA, the TCRdb call of TRBD2 cannot be checked. CDR1 is MNHEY, CDR2 SMNVEV, per germline (reference sequence). The CDR3 spans 17 residues. The CDR3 loop is CASSNLPGLAATDTQYF.

V usage is TRBV7-3 and J usage is TRBJ1-2; TCRdb's D call of TRBD1 is untestable without DNA. There are 15 residues in the CDR3. Germline V gene sequence: CDR1 SGHTA, CDR2 FQGTGA. The CDR3 sequence is CASSEGGEGAYGYTF.

This chain uses TRBV29-1 with TRBJ1-2; TCRdb lists TRBD1, though no DNA is available to test this call. The CDR3 spans 12 residues. CDR1 and CDR2 (germline): SQVTM, ANQGSEA. CDR3 loop: CTLTRDREGYTF.

The V gene is TRBV28, the J gene TRBJ2-1; TCRdb selects TRBD2, and the lack of DNA leaves this call unchecked. The length of the CDR3 is 13 residues. CDR1 is MDHEN, CDR2 SYDVKM, per germline. The CDR3 is CASTGGLDNEQFF.

The chain couples TRBV12-3 or TRBV12-4 to TRBJ2-5; TCRdb names TRBD1, which stays unverified in the absence of DNA. The CDR3 has 15 amino acids. Here the CDR3 reads CASSPPGQMLETQYF.

The chain joins TRBV11-2 to TRBJ2-3; TCRdb's assignment of TRBD2 cannot be checked, as there is no DNA. Germline V gene sequence: CDR1 SGHAT, CDR2 FQNNGV. CDR3 length: 15 amino acids. CDR3 protein: CASSPTVRVWGAQYF. Combining the CDR3 with reference TRBV11-2 and TRBJ2-3 gives the whole variable domain EAGVAQSPRYKIIEKRQSVAFWCNPISGHATLYWYQQILGQGPKLLIQFQNNGVVDDSQLPKDRFSAERLKGVDSTLKIQPAKLEDSAVYLCASSPTVRVWGAQYFGPGTRLTVL.

The chain is built from TRBV7-9 and TRBJ2-7; the TCRdb D gene call, TRBD1, has no DNA to confirm it. Germline V CDR1 and CDR2: SEHNR, FQNEAQ (reference sequence). The CDR3 extends over 15 amino acids. The CDR3: CASSPGPYSGHEQYF. Based on the CDR3 plus reference TRBV7-9 and TRBJ2-7, the full variable domain is DTGVSQNPRHKITKRGQNVTFRCDPISEHNRLYWYRQTLGQGPEFLTYFQNEAQLEKSRLLSDRFSAERPKGSFSTLEIQRTEQGDSAMYLCASSPGPYSGHEQYFGPGTRLTVT.

V is TRBV20-1 and J is TRBJ2-2; TCRdb proposes TRBD2, but this gene call is untestable without DNA. CDR3 size: 16 residues. CDR1 is DFQATT, CDR2 SNEGSKA, per germline (reference sequence). The CDR3 is CSAREMGLAITGELFF.